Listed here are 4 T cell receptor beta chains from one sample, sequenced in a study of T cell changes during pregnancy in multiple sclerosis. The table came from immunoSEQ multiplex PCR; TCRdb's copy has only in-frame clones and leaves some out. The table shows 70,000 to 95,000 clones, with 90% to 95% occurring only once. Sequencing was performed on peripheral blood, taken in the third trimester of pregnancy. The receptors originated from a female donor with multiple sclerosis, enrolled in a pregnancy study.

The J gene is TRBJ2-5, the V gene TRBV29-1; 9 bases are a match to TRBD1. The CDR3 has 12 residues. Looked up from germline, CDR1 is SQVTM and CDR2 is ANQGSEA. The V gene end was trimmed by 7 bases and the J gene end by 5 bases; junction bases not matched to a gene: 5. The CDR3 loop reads CSARTGAETQYF. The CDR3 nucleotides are TGCAGCGCTCGGACAGGGGCGGAGACCCAGTACTTC.

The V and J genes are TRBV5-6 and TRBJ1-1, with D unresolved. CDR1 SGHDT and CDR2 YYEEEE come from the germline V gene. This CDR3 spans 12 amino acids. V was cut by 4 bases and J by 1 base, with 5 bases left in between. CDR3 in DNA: TGTGCCAGCAGCGCACAGAACACTGAAGCTTTCTTT. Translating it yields CASSAQNTEAFF.

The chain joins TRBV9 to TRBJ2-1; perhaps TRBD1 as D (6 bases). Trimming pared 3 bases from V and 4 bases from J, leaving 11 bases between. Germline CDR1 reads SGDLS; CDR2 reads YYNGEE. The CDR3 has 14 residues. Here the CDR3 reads CASSDQTGYNEQFF. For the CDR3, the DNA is TGTGCCAGCAGCGATCAGACAGGTTACAATGAGCAGTTCTTC.

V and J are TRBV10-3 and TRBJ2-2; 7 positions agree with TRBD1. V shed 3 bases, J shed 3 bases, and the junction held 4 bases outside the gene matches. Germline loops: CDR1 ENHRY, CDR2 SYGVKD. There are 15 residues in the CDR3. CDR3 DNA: TGTGCCATCAGTGAACAGGGGACCGACACCGGGGAGCTGTTTTTT. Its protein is CAISEQGTDTGELFF.